Below, 18 T cell receptor beta chains from the same sample are listed, as sequenced in a study of blood T cell repertoires in COVID-19. The method was immunoSEQ multiplex PCR; TCRdb's version includes in-frame clones alone and lacks a portion of them. Among more than 120,000 clones listed, 75% to 90% were seen once. Source material: PBMCs or T cells enriched from blood (not recorded which). The receptor set was obtained from a man aged 45-65 years in a cohort exposed to, infected with or recovered from COVID-19 (not recorded which).

This chain joins TRBV7-9 and TRBJ2-7; the D gene is possibly TRBD1 (5 bases). Germline CDR1 is SEHNR and CDR2 is FQNEAQ (reference sequence). The CDR3 sequence is 14 residues long. Trimming took 2 bases from V and 2 from J, leaving 10 bases between them. This CDR3 is CASSLSQGPYEQYF. CDR3 bases: TGTGCCAGCAGCTTAAGTCAGGGCCCCTACGAGCAGTACTTC.

This rearrangement joins TRBV5-1 to TRBJ1-1; D gene ambiguous. The germline V and J ends were trimmed by 4 bases and 7 bases, with 20 bases remaining between them. Germline V lookup: CDR1 SGHRS, CDR2 YFSETQ. The CDR3 length is 15 residues. The DNA of the CDR3 is TGCGCCAGCAGCCTCTCTGGCCCCCCGGGGAATGAAGCTTTCTTT. It is translated as CASSLSGPPGNEAFF. Combining the CDR3 with reference TRBV5-1 and TRBJ1-1 gives the whole variable domain KAGVTQTPRYLIKTRGQQVTLSCSPISGHRSVSWYQQTPGQGLQFLFEYFSETQRNKGNFPGRFSGRQFSNSRSEMNVSTLELGDSALYLCASSLSGPPGNEAFFGQGTRLTVV.

J is TRBJ2-7 and V is TRBV7-9; D is unclear. CDR3 length equals 13 residues. The germline V gene has CDR1 SEHNR and CDR2 FQNEAQ (reference sequence). Trimming pared 6 bases from V and 0 bases from J, leaving 9 bases between. This CDR3 is CASRNINSYEQYF. In DNA, the CDR3 is TGTGCCAGCAGAAATATTAACTCCTACGAGCAGTACTTC.

The chain employs TRBV7-9 and TRBJ2-5; 7 nucleotides match TRBD1. Germline trimming cut 5 bases from V and 2 bases from J; bases unmatched to any gene: 11. The V gene's germline CDR1 is SEHNR and CDR2 FQNEAQ (reference sequence). This CDR3 spans 16 amino acids. The CDR3 protein is CASSPPGQSSQETQYF. The CDR3 coding sequence is TGTGCCAGCAGCCCACCGGGACAGTCCTCTCAAGAGACCCAGTACTTC.

The genes are TRBV5-1 and TRBJ2-7; 8 nucleotides agree with TRBD1. The germline V gene has CDR1 SGHRS and CDR2 YFSETQ. Unmatched junction bases numbered 13, after V lost 4 bases and J lost 4 bases. This CDR3 has 16 residues. The CDR3 reads CASSPRQGASLYEQYF. CDR3 coding DNA: TGCGCCAGCAGCCCCCGCCAGGGGGCCTCGCTTTACGAGCAGTACTTC.

The chain has TRBV9 and TRBJ2-3, with a possible D match to TRBD2 (5 bases). CDR1 is SGDLS, CDR2 YYNGEE, per germline. CDR3 length: 15 residues. Trimming shortened V by 0 bases and J by 0 bases, and 8 bases separated the two germline ends. The CDR3 spells CASSVGVASTDTQYF. CDR3 DNA: TGTGCCAGCAGCGTAGGGGTAGCGAGCACAGATACGCAGTATTTT.

This clone was picked up one time. The chain employs TRBV7-9 and TRBJ2-6, with D possibly being TRBD1 (5 bases). Trimming removed 5 bases from V and 2 bases from J, with 10 bases in between. Germline CDR1 reads SEHNR; CDR2 reads FQNEAQ (reference sequence). CDR3 size: 15 residues. The CDR3 spells CASSLTGAGANVLTF. The CDR3 DNA reads TGTGCCAGCAGCCTCACAGGAGCTGGGGCCAACGTCCTGACTTTC.

V and J are TRBV6-5 and TRBJ2-1, with TRBD1 matching over 11 bases. Trimming took 6 bases from V and 3 from J; bases not matched to a gene: 4. The CDR3 loop spans 15 amino acids. Germline V gene lookup returns CDR1 MNHEY and CDR2 SVGAGI. CDR3 protein: CASRAGTGGYNEQFF. DNA of the CDR3: TGTGCCAGCAGGGCCGGGACAGGGGGCTACAATGAGCAGTTCTTC.

V usage is TRBV7-9 and J usage is TRBJ2-1; D is undetermined. Between the trimmed V and J ends, which lost 1 base and 5 bases, there was a span of 3 bases. The CDR3 has 12 amino acids. Germline assignment: CDR1 SEHNR and CDR2 FQNEAQ (reference sequence). The CDR3 nucleotides read TGTGCCAGCAGCTTAGTTAACAATGAGCAGTTCTTC. Translating it yields CASSLVNNEQFF.

The chain uses TRBV27 and TRBJ1-1, with 7 positions matching TRBD1. Germline V gene sequence: CDR1 MNHEY, CDR2 SMNVEV (reference sequence). The CDR3 spans 14 residues. After removal of 5 bases from V and 3 bases from J, the junction contained 6 bases not matched to a gene. CDR3 coding DNA: TGTGCCAGCAGTGGCCGACAGGGCCACACTGAAGCTTTCTTT. Translation: CASSGRQGHTEAFF.

The gene calls are TRBV9 and TRBJ1-2, with 10 bases fitting TRBD1. V shed 3 bases and J 3 bases; nucleotides not matched to a gene: 5. The CDR3 has 15 residues. Germline V CDR1 and CDR2: SGDLS, YYNGEE. In DNA, the CDR3 is TGTGCCAGCAGCGGCCGGGACAGGGGACACTATGGCTACACCTTC. Amino acids: CASSGRDRGHYGYTF. The complete variable domain, with remaining parts taken from reference TRBV9 and TRBJ1-2, reads DSGVTQTPKHLITATGQRVTLRCSPRSGDLSVYWYQQSLDQGLQFLIQYYNGEERAKGNILERFSAQQFPDLHSELNLSSLELGDSALYFCASSGRDRGHYGYTFGSGTRLTVV.

Concerning this clone itself: A read error may produce the germline difference seen at one junction end. This sequence joins TRBV19 and TRBJ2-7, with 13 bases aligning to TRBD2. Germline CDR1 and CDR2: LNHDA and SQIVND (reference sequence). The CDR3 has 14 amino acids. The chain's CDR3 is CASSARGTSGTSAF. CDR3 bases: TGTGCCAGTAGTGCTCGTGGGACTAGCGGGACCTCTGCCTTC.

In its sample, this clone was seen once. The gene calls are TRBV21-1 and TRBJ2-7; TRBD2, the D gene given by the table, was not confirmed from the DNA. TRBV21-1 is recorded as a pseudogene. This CDR3 comprises 14 residues. The CDR3 protein is CASSKPVLHYEQYF. Written as DNA, the CDR3 is TGTGCCAGCAGCAAACCCGTACTACACTACGAGCAGTACTTC.

The V call is TRBV5-1, the J call TRBJ1-3, with a possible D match to TRBD1 (6 bases). The CDR3 has 16 amino acids. The germline gives CDR1 SGHRS, CDR2 YFSETQ. Trimming pared 1 base from V and 0 bases from J, leaving 11 bases between. In DNA, the CDR3 is TGCGCCAGCAGCTTGACAGGGCTGAGCTCTGGAAACACCATATATTTT. Protein product: CASSLTGLSSGNTIYF.

There are a few counts of this clone. The rearrangement joins TRBV19 to TRBJ1-5; D is undetermined. CDR1 LNHDA and CDR2 SQIVND come from the germline V gene (reference sequence). V lost 4 bases, J lost 8 bases, and 6 bases lay in between. This CDR3 has 11 residues. The CDR3 reads CASSRGEPQHF. For the CDR3, the DNA is TGTGCCAGTAGTAGAGGAGAGCCCCAGCATTTT.

This clone was observed a handful of times. Different DNA sequences within this sample yield the same CDR3. The chain couples TRBV11-2 to TRBJ1-2; D gene unclear. The CDR3 totals 13 residues. With 5 bases removed from V and 2 bases from J, the gap between germline ends came to 9 bases. Per the germline V gene, CDR1 is SGHAT and CDR2 is FQNNGV. The CDR3, as DNA: TGTGCCAGCAGCCCAGGCCTGAACTATGGCTACACCTTC. The encoded protein is CASSPGLNYGYTF.

The chain joins TRBV11-2 to TRBJ1-2; D may be TRBD1 (6 bases). Trimming stripped 3 bases from V and 8 bases from J, with 16 bases between. Germline V gene lookup returns CDR1 SGHAT and CDR2 FQNNGV. The CDR3 length is 14 residues. This CDR3 is CASSFTGLMDGYTF. The CDR3 DNA reads TGTGCCAGCAGCTTCACAGGGTTGATGGACGGCTACACCTTC.

This clone was seen once. The chain couples TRBV14 to TRBJ1-2; D is ambiguous. From germline, CDR1 is SGHDN and CDR2 FVKESK. Deletions cut 4 bases from V and 8 bases from J, with 14 bases between. This CDR3 is 13 amino acids long. CDR3 DNA: TGTGCCAGCAGCCCCCCCGGAGGTCAAGGCTACACCTTC. Its protein is CASSPPGGQGYTF.